The 5 T cell receptor beta chains below were found in one sample sequenced in a study of tissue T cells after allogeneic stem cell transplantation (dated by TCRdb to between 2021 and 2024). To prepare the library, the immunoSEQ multiplex PCR assay was applied. The source is immuneACCESS, and TCRdb retained only in-frame sequences with V and J called. Part of the clones is not carried over; for the studies checked, unresolved V genes explain less than half of this, and the remainder is unexplained. This sample is represented by around 51,000 clones; approximately 70% of them were singletons. The ten biggest clones cover 0.45% to 0.7% of the sample. The sequenced sample was sorted cells pooled from one or two spleens. The receptors originated from a pool of C57BL/6 mice in good health.

Only one count was recorded for this clone. Mouse gene names apply. The CDR3 loop reads CASRLGEQNTLYF. The DNA read from the CDR3 is TGTGCCAGCAGACTGGGGGAACAAAACACCTTGTAC. The V call is TRBV13-3, the J call TRBJ2-4, with 8 bases identical to TRBD2. The CDR3 end is not reached by the read, which stops 1 residue before it; the germline J gene fills it in. This CDR3 is built from 13 residues. Germline V lookup: CDR1 NNHDY, CDR2 SYVADS. The ends lost 5 bases at V and 3 bases at J; junction bases unmatched: 2. The full variable domain, in which reference TRBV13-3 and TRBJ2-4 provide the parts outside the CDR3, is EAAVTQSPRSKVAVTGGKVTLSCHQTNNHDYMYWYRQDTGHGLRLIHYSYVADSTEKGDIPDGYKASRPSQENFSLILELASLSQTAVYFCASRLGEQNTLYFGAGTRLSVL.

A remark on this clone: Gene and germline names: mouse. The read gets to within 1 residue of the CDR3 end, and the germline J gene fills in the rest. The rearrangement uses TRBV13-3 and TRBJ2-7; D not certain. Germline-derived CDR1 and CDR2 are NNHDY and SYVADS. The V gene lost 3 bases and the J gene lost 2 bases, with 3 bases spanning the gap. This CDR3 contains 11 residues. The sequenced part of the CDR3 DNA is TGTGCCAGCAGTGCCGCCTATGAACAGTAC. Translated, it gives CASSAAYEQY. The entire CDR3 protein reads CASSAAYEQYF.

This clone was detected a few times. Mouse names are used for the genes. Coverage ceases 1 residue before the CDR3 finishes, and the germline J gene fills in the end. The V gene is TRBV13-1, the J gene TRBJ2-7, with 8 bases matching TRBD1. The CDR3 covers 13 residues. CDR1 is NSHNY, CDR2 SYGAGN, per germline. V shed 3 bases, J shed 5 bases, and the junction held 4 bases outside the gene matches. The covered CDR3 bases are TGTGCCAGCAGTGGGACAGGGTTGGATGAACAGTAC. It is translated as CASSGTGLDEQY. In full, the CDR3 reads CASSGTGLDEQYF.

To note about this clone: Mouse names are used for the genes. The missing CDR3 end, 1 residue past where the read stops, is filled in from the germline J gene. In the same sample, other DNA sequences code for this CDR3. The genes are TRBV26 and TRBJ2-5; tentative D call: TRBD1 (6 bases). Germline V gives CDR1 KGHPV, CDR2 FQNQEV (reference sequence). The V end lost 3 bases, the J end lost 6 bases, and 10 bases lay between the germline ends. There are 13 residues in the CDR3. The covered CDR3 bases are TGTGCCAGCAGTCTCAGGGGAGGGGACACCCAGTAC. Its protein product is CASSLRGGDTQY. The complete CDR3 protein is CASSLRGGDTQYF.

As regards this clone: Genes and germline are mouse. Read data end 1 residue before the CDR3 end; the end is taken from the germline J gene. The J gene is TRBJ2-1, the V gene TRBV23. Germline CDR1 reads KGHTA; CDR2 reads FQNQQP. The CDR3 totals 10 residues. The CDR3 spells CSSSHAEQFF. Partial CDR3 DNA: TGCTCCAGCAGTCATGCTGAGCAGTTC.